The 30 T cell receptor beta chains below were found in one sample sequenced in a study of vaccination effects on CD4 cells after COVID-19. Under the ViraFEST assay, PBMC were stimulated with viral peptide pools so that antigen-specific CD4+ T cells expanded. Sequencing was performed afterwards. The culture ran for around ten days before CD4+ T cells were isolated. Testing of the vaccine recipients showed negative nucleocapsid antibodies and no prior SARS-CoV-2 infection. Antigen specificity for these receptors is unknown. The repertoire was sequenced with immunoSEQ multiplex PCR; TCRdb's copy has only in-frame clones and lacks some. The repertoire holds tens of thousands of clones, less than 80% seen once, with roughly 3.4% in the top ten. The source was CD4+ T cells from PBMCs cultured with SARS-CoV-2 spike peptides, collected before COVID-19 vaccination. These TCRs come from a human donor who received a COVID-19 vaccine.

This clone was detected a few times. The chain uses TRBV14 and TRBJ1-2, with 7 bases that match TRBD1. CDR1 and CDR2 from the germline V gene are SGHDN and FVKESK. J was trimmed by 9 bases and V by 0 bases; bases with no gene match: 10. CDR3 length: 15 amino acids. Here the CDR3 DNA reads TGTGCCAGCAGCCAAGAGACAGGGCTTAAACTGAGCTACACCTTC. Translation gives CASSQETGLKLSYTF.

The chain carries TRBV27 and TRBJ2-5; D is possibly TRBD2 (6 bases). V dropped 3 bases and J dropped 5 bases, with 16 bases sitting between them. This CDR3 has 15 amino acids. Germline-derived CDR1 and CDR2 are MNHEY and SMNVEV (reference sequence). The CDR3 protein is CASSFLEGLSETQYF. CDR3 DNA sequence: TGTGCCAGCAGTTTCTTGGAGGGATTGAGCGAGACCCAGTACTTC.

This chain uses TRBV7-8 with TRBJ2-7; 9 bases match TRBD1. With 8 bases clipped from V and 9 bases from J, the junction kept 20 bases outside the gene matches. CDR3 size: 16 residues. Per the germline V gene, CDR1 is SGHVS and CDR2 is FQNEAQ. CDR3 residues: CASLGRGTGSTTWQYF. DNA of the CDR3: TGTGCCAGCTTGGGCAGGGGGACAGGGTCTACTACTTGGCAGTACTTC.

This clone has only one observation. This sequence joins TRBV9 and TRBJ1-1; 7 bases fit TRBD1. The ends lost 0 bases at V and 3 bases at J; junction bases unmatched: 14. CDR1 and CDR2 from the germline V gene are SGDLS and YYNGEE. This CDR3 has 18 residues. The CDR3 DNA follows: TGTGCCAGCAGCGTAGCTCTGACAGGGAATCCTTTAGACACTGAAGCTTTCTTT. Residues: CASSVALTGNPLDTEAFF.

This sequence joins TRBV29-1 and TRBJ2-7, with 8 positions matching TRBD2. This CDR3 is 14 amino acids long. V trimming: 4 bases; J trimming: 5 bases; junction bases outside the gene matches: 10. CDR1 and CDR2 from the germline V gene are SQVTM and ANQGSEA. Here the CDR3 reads CSVGFRLAQDEQYF. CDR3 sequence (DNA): TGCAGCGTTGGGTTTCGACTAGCGCAAGACGAGCAGTACTTC.

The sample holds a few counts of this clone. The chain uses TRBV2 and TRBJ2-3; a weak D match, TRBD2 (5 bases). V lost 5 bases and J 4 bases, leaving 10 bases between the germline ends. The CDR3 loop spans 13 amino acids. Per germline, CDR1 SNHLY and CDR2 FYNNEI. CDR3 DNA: TGTGCCAGCAGTAAAGAACTAGCAGATACGCAGTATTTT. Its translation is CASSKELADTQYF.

CDR3 DNA: TGTGCCACCAGCAGTGAAGCGGGGTACAATGAGCAGTTCTTC. Translation gives CATSSEAGYNEQFF. The chain carries TRBV15 and TRBJ2-1, with 7 bases lining up with TRBD2. V lost 3 bases to trimming and J lost 4 bases; unmatched junction nucleotides: 3. CDR1 LNHNV and CDR2 YYDKDF come from the germline V gene (reference sequence). This CDR3 is built from 14 residues.

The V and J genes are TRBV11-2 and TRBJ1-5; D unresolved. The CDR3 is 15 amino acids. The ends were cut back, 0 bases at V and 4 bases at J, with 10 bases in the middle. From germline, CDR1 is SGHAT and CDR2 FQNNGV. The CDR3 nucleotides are TGTGCCAGCAGCTTAGAACTGGGAGGGAATCAGCCCCAGCATTTT. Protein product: CASSLELGGNQPQHF.

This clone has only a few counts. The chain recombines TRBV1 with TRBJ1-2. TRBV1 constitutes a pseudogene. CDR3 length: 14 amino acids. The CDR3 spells CTSSQIRINYGYTF. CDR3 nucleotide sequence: TGCACCAGCAGCCAGATCCGAATTAACTATGGCTACACCTTC.

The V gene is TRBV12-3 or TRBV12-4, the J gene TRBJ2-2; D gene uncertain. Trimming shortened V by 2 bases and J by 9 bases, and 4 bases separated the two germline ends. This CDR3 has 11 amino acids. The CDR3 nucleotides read TGTGCCAGCAGTTTATCTAGGGAGCTGTTTTTT. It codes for CASSLSRELFF.

For the CDR3, the DNA is TGTGCCAGCAGCAGAACTATGGTCCGCTCTAATGAAAAACTGTTTTTT. This codes for CASSRTMVRSNEKLFF. This rearrangement joins TRBV5-8 to TRBJ1-4, with no clear D. Per the germline V gene, CDR1 is SGHTS and CDR2 is YDEGEE. The V and J ends lost 4 bases and 3 bases respectively, with 16 bases between them. The CDR3 contains 16 residues.

The CDR3 reads CASSQVRSSNQPQHF. As DNA, the CDR3 is TGCGCCAGCAGCCAAGTTCGGTCCTCGAATCAGCCCCAGCATTTT. The rearrangement uses TRBV4-1 and TRBJ1-5; D not resolved. V shed 1 base and J shed 4 bases, with 11 bases lying between them. The CDR3 extends over 15 amino acids. Per germline, CDR1 MGHRA and CDR2 YSYEKL.

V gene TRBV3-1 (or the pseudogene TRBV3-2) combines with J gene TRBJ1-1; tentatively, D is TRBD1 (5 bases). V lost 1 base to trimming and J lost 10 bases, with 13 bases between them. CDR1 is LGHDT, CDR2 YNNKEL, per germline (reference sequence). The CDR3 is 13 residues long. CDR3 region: CASSQGVPGGAFF. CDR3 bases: TGTGCCAGCAGCCAAGGGGTTCCTGGGGGAGCTTTCTTT.

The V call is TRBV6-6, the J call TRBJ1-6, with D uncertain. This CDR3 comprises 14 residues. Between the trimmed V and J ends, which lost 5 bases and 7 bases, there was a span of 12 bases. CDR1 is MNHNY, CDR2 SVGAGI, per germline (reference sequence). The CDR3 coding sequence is TGTGCCAGCAGTCAGGAAACAGAGAATTCACCCCTCCACTTT. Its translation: CASSQETENSPLHF.

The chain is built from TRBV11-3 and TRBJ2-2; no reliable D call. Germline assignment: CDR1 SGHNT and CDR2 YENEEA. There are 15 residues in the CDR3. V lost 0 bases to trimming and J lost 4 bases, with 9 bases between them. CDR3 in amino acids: CASSLDPKITGELFF. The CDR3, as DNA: TGTGCCAGCAGCTTAGATCCAAAGATCACCGGGGAGCTGTTTTTT.

This CDR3 is CASSLEGDYGYTF. Here the CDR3 DNA reads TGTGCCAGCAGCTTGGAGGGGGACTATGGCTACACCTTC. V is TRBV5-5 and J is TRBJ1-2; possibly TRBD1 for D (6 bases). This CDR3 has 13 amino acids. Trimming left V 0 bases short and J 3 bases short, with 6 bases between. Germline V gene data show CDR1 as SGHKS and CDR2 as YYEKEE (reference sequence). The variable domain in full, completed from reference TRBV5-5 and TRBJ1-2, reads DAGVTQSPTHLIKTRGQQVTLRCSPISGHKSVSWYQQVLGQGPQFIFQYYEKEERGRGNFPDRFSARQFPNYSSELNVNALLLGDSALYLCASSLEGDYGYTFGSGTRLTVV.

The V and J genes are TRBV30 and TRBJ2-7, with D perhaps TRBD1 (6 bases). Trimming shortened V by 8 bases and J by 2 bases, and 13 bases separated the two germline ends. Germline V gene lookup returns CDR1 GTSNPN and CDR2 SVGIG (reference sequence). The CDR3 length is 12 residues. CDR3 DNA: TGTGCCCGACGGGACATAGCCTACGAGCAGTACTTC. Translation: CARRDIAYEQYF.

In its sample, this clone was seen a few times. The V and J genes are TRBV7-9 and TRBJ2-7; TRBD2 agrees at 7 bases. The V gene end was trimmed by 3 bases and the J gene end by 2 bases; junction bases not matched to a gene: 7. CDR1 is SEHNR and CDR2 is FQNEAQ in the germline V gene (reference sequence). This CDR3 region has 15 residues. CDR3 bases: TGTGCCAGCAGCTTGGGGCAGCGGGGAACCTACGAGCAGTACTTC. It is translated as CASSLGQRGTYEQYF.

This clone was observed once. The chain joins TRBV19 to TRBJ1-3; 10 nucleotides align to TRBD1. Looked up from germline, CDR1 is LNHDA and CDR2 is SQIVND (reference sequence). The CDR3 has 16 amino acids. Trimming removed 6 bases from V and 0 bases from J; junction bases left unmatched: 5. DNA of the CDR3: TGTGCCAGTAGCCCGGGACAGGGGTTCTCTGGAAACACCATATATTTT. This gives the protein CASSPGQGFSGNTIYF.

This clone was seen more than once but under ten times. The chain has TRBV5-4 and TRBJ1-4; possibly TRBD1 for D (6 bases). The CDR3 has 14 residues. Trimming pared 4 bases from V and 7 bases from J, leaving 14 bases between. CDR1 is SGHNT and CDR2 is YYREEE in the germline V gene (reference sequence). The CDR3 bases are TGTGCCAGCAGCGCGCAGGGGAGGAGTGAAAAACTGTTTTTT. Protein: CASSAQGRSEKLFF.

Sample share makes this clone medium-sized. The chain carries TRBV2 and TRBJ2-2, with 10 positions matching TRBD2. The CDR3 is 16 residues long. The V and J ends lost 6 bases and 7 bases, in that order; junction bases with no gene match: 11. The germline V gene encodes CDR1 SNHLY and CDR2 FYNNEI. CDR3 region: CASRPSAGGWFGELFF. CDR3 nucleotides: TGTGCCAGCAGGCCCTCAGCGGGGGGGTGGTTCGGGGAGCTGTTTTTT.

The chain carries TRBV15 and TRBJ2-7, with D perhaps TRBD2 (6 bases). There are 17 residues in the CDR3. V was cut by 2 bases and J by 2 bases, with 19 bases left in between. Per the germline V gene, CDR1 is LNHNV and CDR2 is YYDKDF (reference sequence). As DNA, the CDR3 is TGTGCCACCAGCAGACCTCCGGCGGGGATTCGACCCTACGAGCAGTACTTC. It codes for CATSRPPAGIRPYEQYF.

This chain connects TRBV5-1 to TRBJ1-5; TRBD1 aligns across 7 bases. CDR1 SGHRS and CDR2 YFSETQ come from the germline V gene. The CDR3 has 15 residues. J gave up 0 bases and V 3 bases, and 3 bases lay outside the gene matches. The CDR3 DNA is TGCGCCAGCAGCTCGACAGGGAATAGCAATCAGCCCCAGCATTTT. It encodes CASSSTGNSNQPQHF.

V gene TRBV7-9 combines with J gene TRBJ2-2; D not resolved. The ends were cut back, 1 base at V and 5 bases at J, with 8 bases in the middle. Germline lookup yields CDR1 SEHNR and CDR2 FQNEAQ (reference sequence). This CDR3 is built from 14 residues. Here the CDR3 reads CASSLVLETGELFF. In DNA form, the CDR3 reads TGTGCCAGCAGCTTAGTATTAGAGACCGGGGAGCTGTTTTTT.

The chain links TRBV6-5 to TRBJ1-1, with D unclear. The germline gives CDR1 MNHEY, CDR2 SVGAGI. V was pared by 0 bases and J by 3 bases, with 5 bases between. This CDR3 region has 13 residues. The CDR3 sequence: CASSYSLYTEAFF. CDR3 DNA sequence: TGTGCCAGCAGTTACTCGTTGTACACTGAAGCTTTCTTT.

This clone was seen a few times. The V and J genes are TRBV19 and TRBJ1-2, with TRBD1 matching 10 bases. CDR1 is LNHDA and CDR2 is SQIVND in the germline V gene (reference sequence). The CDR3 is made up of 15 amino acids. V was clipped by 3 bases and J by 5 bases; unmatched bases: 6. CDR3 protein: CASSIMGQGLYGYTF. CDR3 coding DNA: TGTGCCAGTAGTATTATGGGACAGGGGCTGTATGGCTACACCTTC.

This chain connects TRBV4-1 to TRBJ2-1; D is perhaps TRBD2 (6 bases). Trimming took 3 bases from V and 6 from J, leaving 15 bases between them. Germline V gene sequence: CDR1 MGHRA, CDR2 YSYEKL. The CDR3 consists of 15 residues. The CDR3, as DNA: TGCGCCAGCAGCCAGGCCGGGACTCGCCTCAATGAGCAGTTCTTC. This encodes CASSQAGTRLNEQFF.

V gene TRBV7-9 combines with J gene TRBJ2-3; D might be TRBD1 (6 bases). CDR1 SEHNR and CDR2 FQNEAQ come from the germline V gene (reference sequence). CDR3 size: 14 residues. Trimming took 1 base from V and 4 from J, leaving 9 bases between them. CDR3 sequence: CASSLGRGSDTQYF. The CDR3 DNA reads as TGTGCCAGCAGCTTAGGCAGGGGTTCAGATACGCAGTATTTT.

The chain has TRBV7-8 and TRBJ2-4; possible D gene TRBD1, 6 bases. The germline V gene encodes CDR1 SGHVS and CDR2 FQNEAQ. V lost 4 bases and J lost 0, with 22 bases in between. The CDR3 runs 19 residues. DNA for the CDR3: TGTGCCAGCAGCTCCTCGGACAGTAGAATACTACTAGCCAAAAACATTCAGTACTTC. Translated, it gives CASSSSDSRILLAKNIQYF.

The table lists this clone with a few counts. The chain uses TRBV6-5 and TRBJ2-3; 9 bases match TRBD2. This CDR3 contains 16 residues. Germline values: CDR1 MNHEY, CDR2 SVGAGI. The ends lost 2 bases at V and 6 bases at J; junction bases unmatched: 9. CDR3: CASSYQGGGGPDTQYF. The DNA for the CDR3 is TGTGCCAGCAGTTACCAGGGCGGGGGGGGCCCGGATACGCAGTATTTT.